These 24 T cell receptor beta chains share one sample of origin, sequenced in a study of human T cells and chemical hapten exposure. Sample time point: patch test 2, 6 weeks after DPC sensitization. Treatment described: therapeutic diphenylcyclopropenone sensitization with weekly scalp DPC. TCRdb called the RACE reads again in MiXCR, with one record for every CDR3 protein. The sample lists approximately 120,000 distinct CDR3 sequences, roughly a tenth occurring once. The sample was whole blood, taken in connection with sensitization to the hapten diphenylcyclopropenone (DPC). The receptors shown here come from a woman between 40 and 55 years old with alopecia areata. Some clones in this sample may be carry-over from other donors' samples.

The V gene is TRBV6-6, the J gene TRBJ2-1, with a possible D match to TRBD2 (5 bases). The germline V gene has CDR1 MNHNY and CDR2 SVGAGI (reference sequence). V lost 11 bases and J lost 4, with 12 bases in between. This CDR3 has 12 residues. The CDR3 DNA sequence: TGTGCCCTGGGAGCAAAATACAATGAGCAGTTCTTC. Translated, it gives CALGAKYNEQFF.

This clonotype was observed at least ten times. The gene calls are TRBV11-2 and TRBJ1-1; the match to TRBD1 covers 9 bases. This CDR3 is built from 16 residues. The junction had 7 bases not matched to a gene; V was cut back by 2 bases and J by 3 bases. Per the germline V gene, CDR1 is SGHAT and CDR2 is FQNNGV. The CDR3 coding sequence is TGTGCCAGCAGCTTAAGGGGACAGGGATTATACACTGAAGCTTTCTTT. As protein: CASSLRGQGLYTEAFF.

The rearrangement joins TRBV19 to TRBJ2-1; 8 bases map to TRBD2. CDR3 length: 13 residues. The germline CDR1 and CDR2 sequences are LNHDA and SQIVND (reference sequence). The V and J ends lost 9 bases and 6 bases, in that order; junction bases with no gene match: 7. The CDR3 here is CASLGLAGNEQFF. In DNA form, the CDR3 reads TGTGCCAGCCTAGGACTAGCCGGCAATGAGCAGTTCTTC. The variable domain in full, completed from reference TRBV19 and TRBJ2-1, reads DGGITQSPKYLFRKEGQNVTLSCEQNLNHDAMYWYRQDPGQGLRLIYYSQIVNDFQKGDIAEGYSVSREKKESFPLTVTSAQKNPTAFYLCASLGLAGNEQFFGPGTRLTVL.

DNA of the CDR3: TGTGCCAGCAGCCTGGGGGCTGGGGGGGTCAGCTCCTACAATGAGCAGTTCTTC. It codes for CASSLGAGGVSSYNEQFF. The chain has TRBV6-6 and TRBJ2-1; D is possibly TRBD2 (7 bases). The germline V gene encodes CDR1 MNHNY and CDR2 SVGAGI (reference sequence). Trimming shortened V by 6 bases and J by 0 bases, and 21 bases separated the two germline ends. This CDR3 is built from 18 residues.

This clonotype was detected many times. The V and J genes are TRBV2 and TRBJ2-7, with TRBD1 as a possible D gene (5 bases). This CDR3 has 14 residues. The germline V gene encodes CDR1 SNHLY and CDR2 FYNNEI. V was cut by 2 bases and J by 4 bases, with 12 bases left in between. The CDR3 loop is CASSESLRGYEQYF. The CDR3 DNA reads TGTGCCAGCAGTGAATCGTTAAGGGGTTACGAGCAGTACTTC.

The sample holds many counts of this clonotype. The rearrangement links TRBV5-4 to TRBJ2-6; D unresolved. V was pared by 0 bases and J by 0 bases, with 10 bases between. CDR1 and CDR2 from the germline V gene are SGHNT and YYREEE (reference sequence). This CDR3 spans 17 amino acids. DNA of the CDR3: TGTGCCAGCAGCTTGGACGGTCCCAGCTCTGGGGCCAACGTCCTGACTTTC. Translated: CASSLDGPSSGANVLTF.

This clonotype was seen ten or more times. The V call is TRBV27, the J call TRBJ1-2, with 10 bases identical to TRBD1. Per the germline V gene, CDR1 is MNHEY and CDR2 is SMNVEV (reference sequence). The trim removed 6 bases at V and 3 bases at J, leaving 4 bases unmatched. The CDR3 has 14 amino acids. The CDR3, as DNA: TGTGCCAGCAGCTCCGGGACAGGGGACTATGGCTACACCTTC. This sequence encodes CASSSGTGDYGYTF.

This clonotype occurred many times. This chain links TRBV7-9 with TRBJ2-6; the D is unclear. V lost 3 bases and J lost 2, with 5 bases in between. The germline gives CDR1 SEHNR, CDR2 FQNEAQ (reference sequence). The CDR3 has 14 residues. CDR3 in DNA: TGTGCCAGCAGCTTGTGGGCTGGGGCCAACGTCCTGACTTTC. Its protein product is CASSLWAGANVLTF.

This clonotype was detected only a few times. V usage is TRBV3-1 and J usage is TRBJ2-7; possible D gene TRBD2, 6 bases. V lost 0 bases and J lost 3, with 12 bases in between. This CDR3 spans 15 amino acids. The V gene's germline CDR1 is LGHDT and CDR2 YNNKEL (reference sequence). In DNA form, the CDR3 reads TGTGCCAGCAGCCAAGATGTGGCGGGGTACTACGAGCAGTACTTC. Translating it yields CASSQDVAGYYEQYF.

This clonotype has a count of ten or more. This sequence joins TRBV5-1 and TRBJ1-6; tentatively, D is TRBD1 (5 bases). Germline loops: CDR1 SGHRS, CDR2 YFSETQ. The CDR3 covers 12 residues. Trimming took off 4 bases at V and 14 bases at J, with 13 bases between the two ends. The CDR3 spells CASSREQGSLHF. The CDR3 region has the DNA TGCGCCAGCAGCCGGGAGCAGGGCTCCCTCCACTTT.

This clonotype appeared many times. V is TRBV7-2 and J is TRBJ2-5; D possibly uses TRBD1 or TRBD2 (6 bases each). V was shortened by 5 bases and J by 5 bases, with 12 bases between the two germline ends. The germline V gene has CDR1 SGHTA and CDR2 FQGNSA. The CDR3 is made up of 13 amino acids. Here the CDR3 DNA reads TGTGCCAGCAGCAACCCCGGGGGCGAGACCCAGTACTTC. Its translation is CASSNPGGETQYF.

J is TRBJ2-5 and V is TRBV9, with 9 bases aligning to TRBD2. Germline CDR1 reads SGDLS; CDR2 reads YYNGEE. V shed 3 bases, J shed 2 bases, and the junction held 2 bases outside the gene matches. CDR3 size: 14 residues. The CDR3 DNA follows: TGTGCCAGCAGCGAGCGGGGGGTACAAGAGACCCAGTACTTC. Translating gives CASSERGVQETQYF.

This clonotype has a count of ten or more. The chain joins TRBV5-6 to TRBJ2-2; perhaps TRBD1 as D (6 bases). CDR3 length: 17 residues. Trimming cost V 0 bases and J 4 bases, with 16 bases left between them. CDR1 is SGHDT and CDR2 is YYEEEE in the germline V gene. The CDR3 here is CASSLDTGSSITGELFF. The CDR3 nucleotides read TGTGCCAGCAGCTTGGATACAGGGTCTTCTATCACCGGGGAGCTGTTTTTT.

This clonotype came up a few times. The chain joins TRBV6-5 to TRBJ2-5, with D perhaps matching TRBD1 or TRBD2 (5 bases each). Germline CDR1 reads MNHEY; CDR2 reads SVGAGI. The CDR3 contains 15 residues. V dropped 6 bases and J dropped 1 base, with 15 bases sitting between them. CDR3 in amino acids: CASRGVGSGQETQYF. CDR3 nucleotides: TGTGCCAGCAGGGGGGTCGGCAGCGGCCAAGAGACCCAGTACTTC.

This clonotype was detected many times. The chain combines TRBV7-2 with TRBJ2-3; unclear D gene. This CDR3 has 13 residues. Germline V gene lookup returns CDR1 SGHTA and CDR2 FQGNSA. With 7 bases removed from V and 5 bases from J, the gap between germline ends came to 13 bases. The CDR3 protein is CASTYYPLDTQYF. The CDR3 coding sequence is TGTGCCAGCACCTATTACCCATTAGATACGCAGTATTTT. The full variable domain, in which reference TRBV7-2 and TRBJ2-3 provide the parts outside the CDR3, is GAGVSQSPSNKVTEKGKDVELRCDPISGHTALYWYRQSLGQGLEFLIYFQGNSAPDKSGLPSDRFSAERTGGSVSTLTIQRTQQEDSAVYLCASTYYPLDTQYFGPGTRLTVL.

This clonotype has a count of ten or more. The CDR3: CSAPPGTSGVNEQFF. Written as DNA, the CDR3 is TGCAGTGCGCCGCCTGGGACTAGCGGGGTCAATGAGCAGTTCTTC. This chain uses TRBV20-1 with TRBJ2-1; TRBD2 agrees at 13 bases. Germline CDR1 and CDR2: DFQATT and SNEGSKA (reference sequence). J gave up 6 bases and V 6 bases, and 8 bases lay outside the gene matches. The CDR3 totals 15 residues.

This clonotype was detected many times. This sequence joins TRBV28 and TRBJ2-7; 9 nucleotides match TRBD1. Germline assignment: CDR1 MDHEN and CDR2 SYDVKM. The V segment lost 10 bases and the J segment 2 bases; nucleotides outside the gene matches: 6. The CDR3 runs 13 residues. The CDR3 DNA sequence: TGTGCCACCCTGGACAGGGGCACCTACGAGCAGTACTTC. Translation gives CATLDRGTYEQYF.

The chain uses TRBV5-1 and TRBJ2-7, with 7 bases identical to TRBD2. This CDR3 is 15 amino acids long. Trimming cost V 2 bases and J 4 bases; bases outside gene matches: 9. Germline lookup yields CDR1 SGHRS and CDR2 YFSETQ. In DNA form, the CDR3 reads TGCGCCAGCAGCTTCCGAGGGAGGGAGCCTTACGAGCAGTACTTC. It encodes CASSFRGREPYEQYF.

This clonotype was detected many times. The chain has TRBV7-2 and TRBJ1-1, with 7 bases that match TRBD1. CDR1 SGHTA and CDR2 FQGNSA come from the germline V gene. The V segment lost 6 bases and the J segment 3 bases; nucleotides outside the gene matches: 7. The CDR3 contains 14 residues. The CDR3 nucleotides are TGTGCCAGCAGGAGGGAAGGGGGCTACACTGAAGCTTTCTTT. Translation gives CASRREGGYTEAFF.

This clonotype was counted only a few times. CDR3 region: CSVEQGLDTEAFF. In DNA form, the CDR3 reads TGCAGCGTTGAACAGGGGCTTGACACTGAAGCTTTCTTT. The chain couples TRBV29-1 to TRBJ1-1; possibly TRBD1 for D (6 bases). Germline-derived CDR1 and CDR2 are SQVTM and ANQGSEA. V lost 2 bases and J 3 bases, leaving 10 bases between the germline ends. This CDR3 spans 13 amino acids.

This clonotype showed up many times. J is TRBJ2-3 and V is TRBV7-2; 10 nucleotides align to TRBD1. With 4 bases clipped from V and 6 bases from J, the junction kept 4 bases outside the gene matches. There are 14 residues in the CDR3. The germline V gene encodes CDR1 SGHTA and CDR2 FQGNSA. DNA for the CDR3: TGTGCCAGCAGCTCCGACAGGGGGCAGGATACGCAGTATTTT. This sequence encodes CASSSDRGQDTQYF.

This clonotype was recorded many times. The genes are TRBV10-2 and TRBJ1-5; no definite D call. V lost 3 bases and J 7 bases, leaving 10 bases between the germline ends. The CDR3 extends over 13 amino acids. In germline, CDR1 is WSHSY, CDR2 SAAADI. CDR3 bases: TGCGCCAGCAGTGAAGGAACGACGCAGCCCCAGCATTTT. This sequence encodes CASSEGTTQPQHF.

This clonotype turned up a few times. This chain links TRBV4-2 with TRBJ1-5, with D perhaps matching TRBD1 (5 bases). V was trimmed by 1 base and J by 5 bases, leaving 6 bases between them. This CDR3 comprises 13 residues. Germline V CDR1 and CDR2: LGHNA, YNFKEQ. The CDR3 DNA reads TGTGCCAGCAGCCAAGGGACACATCAGCCCCAGCATTTT. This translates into CASSQGTHQPQHF.

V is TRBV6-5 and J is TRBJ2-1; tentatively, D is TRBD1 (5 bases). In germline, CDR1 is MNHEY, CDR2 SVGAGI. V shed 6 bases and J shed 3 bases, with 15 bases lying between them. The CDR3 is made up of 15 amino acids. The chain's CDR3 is CASSRQQPIYNEQFF. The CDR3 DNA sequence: TGTGCCAGCAGCCGACAGCAACCTATCTACAATGAGCAGTTCTTC.